This TCR beta chain stems from a study of T cells in narcolepsy. Study background: Enrolled donors included narcolepsy type 1 or type 2 patients and healthy controls. Study-wide results and limits: Autoreactive HCRT-specific and TRIB2-specific clonotypes were marked in same-patient CSF-versus-blood CD4+ comparisons. Healthy controls reportedly lacked the autoreactive clonotypes serially found in patients' blood. In some patient and control memory CD4+ samples, autoreactive clones were absent.

Sequencing was performed with immunoSEQ multiplex PCR; in TCRdb, only in-frame clones are kept and a portion is missing. Among under 20,000 clones, more than 75% were seen once, and the ten largest hold approximately 0.66%. Regarding this clone: Its antigen is unidentified.

The CDR3 spans 16 residues. V trimming: 5 bases; J trimming: 7 bases; junction bases outside the gene matches: 10. This sequence originates from a human donor in good health. This rearrangement joins TRBV7-1 to TRBJ2-3, with TRBD2 matching 12 bases. TRBV7-1 is assigned to the ORF class and has an uncertain function. The sequencing sample was made of memory (CD45RA-) CD4+ T cells from blood. CDR3 nucleotide sequence: TGTGCCAGCAGCCCCCGTTCTAGCGGGAGGGGAAATACGCAGTATTTT. Protein sequence: CASSPRSSGRGNTQYF.